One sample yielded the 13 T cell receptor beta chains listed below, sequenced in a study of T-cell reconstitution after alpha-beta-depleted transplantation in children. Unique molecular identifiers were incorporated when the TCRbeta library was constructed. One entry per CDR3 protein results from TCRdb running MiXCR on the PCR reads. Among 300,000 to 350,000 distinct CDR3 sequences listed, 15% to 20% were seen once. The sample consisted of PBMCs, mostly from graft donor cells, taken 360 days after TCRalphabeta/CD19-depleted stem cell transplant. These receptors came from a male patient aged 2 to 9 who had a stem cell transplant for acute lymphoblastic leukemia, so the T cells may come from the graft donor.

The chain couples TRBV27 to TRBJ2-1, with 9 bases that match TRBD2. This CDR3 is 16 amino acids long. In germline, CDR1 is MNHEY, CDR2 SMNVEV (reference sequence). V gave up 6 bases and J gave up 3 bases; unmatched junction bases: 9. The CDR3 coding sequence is TGTGCCAGCAGCCCCTTCTCTAGCGGGGTCTACAATGAGCAGTTCTTC. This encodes CASSPFSSGVYNEQFF.

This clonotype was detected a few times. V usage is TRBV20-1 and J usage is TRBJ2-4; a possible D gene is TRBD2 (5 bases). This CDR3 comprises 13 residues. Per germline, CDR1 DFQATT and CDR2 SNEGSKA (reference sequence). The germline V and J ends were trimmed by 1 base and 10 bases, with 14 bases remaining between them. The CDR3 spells CSARVRTSGIQYF. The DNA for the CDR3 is TGCAGTGCTAGAGTCCGAACTAGTGGGATTCAGTACTTC.

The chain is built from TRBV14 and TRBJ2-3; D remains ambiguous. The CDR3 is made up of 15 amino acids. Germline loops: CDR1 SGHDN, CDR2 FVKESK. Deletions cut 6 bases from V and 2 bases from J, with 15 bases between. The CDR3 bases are TGTGCCAGCAGTGCCTCCCCCCCATTCACAGATACGCAGTATTTT. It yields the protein CASSASPPFTDTQYF. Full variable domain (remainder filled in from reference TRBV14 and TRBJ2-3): EAGVTQFPSHSVIEKGQTVTLRCDPISGHDNLYWYRRVMGKEIKFLLHFVKESKQDESGMPNNRFLAERTGGTYSTLKVQPAELEDSGVYFCASSASPPFTDTQYFGPGTRLTVL.

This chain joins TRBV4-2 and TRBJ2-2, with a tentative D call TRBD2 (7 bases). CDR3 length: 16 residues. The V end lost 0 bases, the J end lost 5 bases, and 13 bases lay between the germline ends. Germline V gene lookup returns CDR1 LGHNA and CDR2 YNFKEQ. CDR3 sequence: CASSQEGGRVTGELFF. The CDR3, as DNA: TGTGCCAGCAGCCAAGAAGGGGGGAGGGTGACCGGGGAGCTGTTTTTT.

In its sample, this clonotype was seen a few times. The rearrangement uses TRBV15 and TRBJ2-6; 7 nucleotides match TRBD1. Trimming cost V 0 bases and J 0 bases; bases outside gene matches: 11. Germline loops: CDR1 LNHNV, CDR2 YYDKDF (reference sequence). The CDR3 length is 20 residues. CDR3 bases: TGTGCCACCAGCAGAGATCTCCGACAGGGTGGGTTCTCTGGGGCCAACGTCCTGACTTTC. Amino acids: CATSRDLRQGGFSGANVLTF.

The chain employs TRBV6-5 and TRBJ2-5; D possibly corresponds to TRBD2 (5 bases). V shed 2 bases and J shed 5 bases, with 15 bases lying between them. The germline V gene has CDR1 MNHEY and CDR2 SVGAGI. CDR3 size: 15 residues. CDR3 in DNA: TGTGCCAGCAGTTACCCCGGACCGGGCGGGGAGACCCAGTACTTC. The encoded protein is CASSYPGPGGETQYF.

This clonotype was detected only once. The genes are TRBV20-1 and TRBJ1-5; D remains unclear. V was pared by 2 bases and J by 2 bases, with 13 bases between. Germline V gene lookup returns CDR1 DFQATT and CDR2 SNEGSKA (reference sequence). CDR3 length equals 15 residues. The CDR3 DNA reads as TGCAGTGCTAGATCAGGTCTTTATGGCAATCAGCCCCAGCATTTT. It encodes CSARSGLYGNQPQHF.

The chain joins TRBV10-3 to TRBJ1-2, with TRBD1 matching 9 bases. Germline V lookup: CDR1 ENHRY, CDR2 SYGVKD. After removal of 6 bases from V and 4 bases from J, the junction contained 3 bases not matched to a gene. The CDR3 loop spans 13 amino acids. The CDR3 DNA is TGTGCCATCAGCGGGGACAGGGCCTATGGCTACACCTTC. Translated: CAISGDRAYGYTF.

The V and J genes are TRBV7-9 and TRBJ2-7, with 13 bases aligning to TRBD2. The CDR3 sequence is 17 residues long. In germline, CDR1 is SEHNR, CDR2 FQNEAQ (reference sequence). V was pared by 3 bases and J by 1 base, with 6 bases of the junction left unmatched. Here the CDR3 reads CASSFGLAGDISYEQYF. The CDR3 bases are TGTGCCAGCAGCTTTGGACTAGCGGGAGATATTTCCTACGAGCAGTACTTC.

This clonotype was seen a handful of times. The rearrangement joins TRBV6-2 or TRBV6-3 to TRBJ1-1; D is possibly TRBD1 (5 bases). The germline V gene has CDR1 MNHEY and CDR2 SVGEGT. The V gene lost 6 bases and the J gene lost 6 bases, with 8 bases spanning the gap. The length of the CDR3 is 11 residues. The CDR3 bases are TGTGCCAGCAGGCGGGGGGCTGAAGCTTTCTTT. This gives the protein CASRRGAEAFF.

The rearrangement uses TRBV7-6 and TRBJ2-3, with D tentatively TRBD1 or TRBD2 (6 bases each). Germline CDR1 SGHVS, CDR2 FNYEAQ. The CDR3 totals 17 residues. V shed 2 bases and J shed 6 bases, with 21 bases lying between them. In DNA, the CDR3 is TGTGCCAGCAGCTTACTTTACCGGGGGCAGGGCCGGGATACGCAGTATTTT. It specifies CASSLLYRGQGRDTQYF. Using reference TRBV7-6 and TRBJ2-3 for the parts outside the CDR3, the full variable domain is GAGVSQSPRYKVTKRGQDVALRCDPISGHVSLYWYRQALGQGPEFLTYFNYEAQQDKSGLPNDRFSAERPEGSISTLTIQRTEQRDSAMYRCASSLLYRGQGRDTQYFGPGTRLTVL.

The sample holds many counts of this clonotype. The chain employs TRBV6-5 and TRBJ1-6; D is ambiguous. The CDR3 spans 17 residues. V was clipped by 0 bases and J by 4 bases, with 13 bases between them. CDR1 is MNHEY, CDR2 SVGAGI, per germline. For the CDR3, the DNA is TGTGCCAGCAGTTACTCGAATTTCATATCTTATAATTCACCCCTCCACTTT. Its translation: CASSYSNFISYNSPLHF.

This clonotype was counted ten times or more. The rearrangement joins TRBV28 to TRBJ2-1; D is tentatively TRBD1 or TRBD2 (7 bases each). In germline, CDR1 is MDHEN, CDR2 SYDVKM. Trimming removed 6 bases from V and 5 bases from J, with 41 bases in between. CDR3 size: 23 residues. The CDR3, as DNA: TGTGCCAGCAGCCCAAAGGGGGCCCATCGAGACAGGGAGGGGTTTTATAGGGACAATGAGCAGTTCTTC. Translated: CASSPKGAHRDREGFYRDNEQFF.